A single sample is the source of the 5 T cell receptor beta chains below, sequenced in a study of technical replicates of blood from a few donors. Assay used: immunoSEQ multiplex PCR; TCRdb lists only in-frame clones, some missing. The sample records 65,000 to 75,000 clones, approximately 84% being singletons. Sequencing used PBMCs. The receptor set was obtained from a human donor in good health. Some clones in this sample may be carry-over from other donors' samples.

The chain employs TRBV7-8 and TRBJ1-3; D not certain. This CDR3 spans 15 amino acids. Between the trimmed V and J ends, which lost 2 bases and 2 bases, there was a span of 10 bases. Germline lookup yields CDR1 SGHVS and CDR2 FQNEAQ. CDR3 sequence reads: CASSLMRIPGNTIYF. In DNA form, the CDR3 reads TGTGCCAGCAGCTTAATGCGGATTCCTGGAAACACCATATATTTT.

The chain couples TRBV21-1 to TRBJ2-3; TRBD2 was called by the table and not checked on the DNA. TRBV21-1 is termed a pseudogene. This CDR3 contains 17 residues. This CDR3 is CASSKGGGRAGTDTQYF. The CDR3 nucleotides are TGTGCCAGCAGCAAAGGGGGCGGGAGGGCTGGCACAGATACGCAGTATTTT.

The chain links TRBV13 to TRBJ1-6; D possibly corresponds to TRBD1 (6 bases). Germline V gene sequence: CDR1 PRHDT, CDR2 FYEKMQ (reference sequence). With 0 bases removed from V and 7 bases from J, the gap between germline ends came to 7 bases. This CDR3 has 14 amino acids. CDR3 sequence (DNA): TGTGCCAGCAGCTTAGGGCAGGGGAATTCACCCCTCCACTTT. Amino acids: CASSLGQGNSPLHF.

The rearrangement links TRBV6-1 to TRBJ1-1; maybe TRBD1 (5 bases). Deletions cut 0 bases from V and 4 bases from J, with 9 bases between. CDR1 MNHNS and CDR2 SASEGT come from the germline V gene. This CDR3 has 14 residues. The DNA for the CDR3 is TGTGCCAGCAGTGAAGCAAAGGGGCGCACTGAAGCTTTCTTT. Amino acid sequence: CASSEAKGRTEAFF.

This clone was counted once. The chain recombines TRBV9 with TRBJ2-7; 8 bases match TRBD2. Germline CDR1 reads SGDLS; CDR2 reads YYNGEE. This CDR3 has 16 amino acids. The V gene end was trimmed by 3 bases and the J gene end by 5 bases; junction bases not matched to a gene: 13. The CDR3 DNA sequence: TGTGCCAGCAGCGCCACCATTGGGACTAGAGGACACGAGCAGTACTTC. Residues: CASSATIGTRGHEQYF.